These 30 T cell receptor beta chains share one sample of origin, sequenced in a study of blood T cell repertoires in COVID-19. The repertoire was sequenced with immunoSEQ multiplex PCR; TCRdb's copy has only in-frame clones and lacks some. The sample contains 250,000 to 300,000 clones, 89% of which appear only once. What was sequenced was PBMCs or T cells enriched from blood (not recorded which). The receptors here all came from an older woman who had recovered from COVID-19.

V and J are TRBV2 and TRBJ1-6; 9 positions match TRBD1. The V gene's germline CDR1 is SNHLY and CDR2 FYNNEI. CDR3 size: 16 residues. The V segment lost 2 bases and the J segment 9 bases; nucleotides outside the gene matches: 8. The CDR3 reads CASSEMGTGWRSPLHF. DNA of the CDR3: TGTGCCAGCAGTGAAATGGGGACAGGGTGGCGTTCACCCCTCCACTTT. Filled out from reference TRBV2 and TRBJ1-6, the complete variable domain reads EPEVTQTPSHQVTQMGQEVILRCVPISNHLYFYWYRQILGQKVEFLVSFYNNEISEKSEIFDDQFSVERPDGSNFTLKIRSTKLEDSAMYFCASSEMGTGWRSPLHFGNGTRLTVT.

This chain links TRBV5-3 with TRBJ1-2; 8 nucleotides match TRBD1. TRBV5-3 is designated an ORF whose function remains uncertain. J gave up 3 bases and V 4 bases, and 8 bases lay outside the gene matches. The CDR3 runs to 15 residues. The CDR3 spells CARSTRQGTYYGYTF. In nucleotides, the CDR3 is TGTGCCAGAAGCACTCGACAGGGGACGTACTATGGCTACACCTTC.

CDR3 in amino acids: CASSEDLGRFF. The CDR3 DNA sequence: TGTGCCAGCAGTGAAGATCTTGGGCGGTTCTTC. The chain links TRBV2 to TRBJ2-1; the D is unclear. The V end lost 1 base, the J end lost 15 bases, and 10 bases lay between the germline ends. This CDR3 spans 11 amino acids. From germline, CDR1 is SNHLY and CDR2 FYNNEI.

This chain connects TRBV19 to TRBJ2-2; 11 nucleotides agree with TRBD2. Germline V gene lookup returns CDR1 LNHDA and CDR2 SQIVND (reference sequence). The CDR3 is 17 amino acids. Trimming removed 4 bases from V and 1 base from J; junction bases left unmatched: 5. The CDR3 DNA is TGTGCCAGTAGTACCCCGGGACTAGCGGAGAACACCGGGGAGCTGTTTTTT. Translation: CASSTPGLAENTGELFF.

This clone has a handful of counts. The chain combines TRBV6-1 with TRBJ1-1, with 9 bases identical to TRBD1. Per germline, CDR1 MNHNS and CDR2 SASEGT. CDR3 length equals 16 residues. The trim removed 3 bases at V and 4 bases at J, leaving 9 bases unmatched. The CDR3 sequence: CASSEGQGFRGTEAFF. As DNA, the CDR3 is TGTGCCAGCAGTGAGGGACAGGGCTTCCGGGGCACTGAAGCTTTCTTT.

This clone was picked up one time. The J gene is TRBJ2-4, the V gene TRBV5-1, with unresolved D. Germline loops: CDR1 SGHRS, CDR2 YFSETQ. The CDR3 is 14 residues long. V shed 0 bases and J shed 5 bases, with 9 bases lying between them. The CDR3 nucleotides are TGCGCCAGCAGCTTGGGCCAGAAAGAAAACATTCAGTACTTC. It is translated as CASSLGQKENIQYF.

The genes are TRBV5-1 and TRBJ2-5; 8 bases are a match to TRBD2. The CDR3 is 15 residues long. Germline CDR1 is SGHRS and CDR2 is YFSETQ. J was trimmed by 0 bases and V by 2 bases; bases with no gene match: 3. This CDR3 is CASSLLTSDQETQYF. In DNA, the CDR3 is TGCGCCAGCAGCTTACTGACTAGCGACCAAGAGACCCAGTACTTC.

The chain recombines TRBV2 with TRBJ1-1; no clear D gene. CDR1 SNHLY and CDR2 FYNNEI come from the germline V gene. V was pared by 8 bases and J by 3 bases, with 13 bases between. The CDR3 consists of 13 residues. The CDR3 DNA reads TGTGCCAGCCTTCGGGGATGGGACACTGAAGCTTTCTTT. It specifies CASLRGWDTEAFF. The entire variable domain, with the rest obtained from reference TRBV2 and TRBJ1-1, is as follows: EPEVTQTPSHQVTQMGQEVILRCVPISNHLYFYWYRQILGQKVEFLVSFYNNEISEKSEIFDDQFSVERPDGSNFTLKIRSTKLEDSAMYFCASLRGWDTEAFFGQGTRLTVV.

The rearrangement links TRBV5-8 to TRBJ2-7; 8 bases line up with TRBD2. Looked up from germline, CDR1 is SGHTS and CDR2 is YDEGEE. The CDR3 loop spans 16 amino acids. V lost 1 base to trimming and J lost 0 bases; unmatched junction nucleotides: 6. Here the CDR3 DNA reads TGTGCCAGCAGCTTGTCGGGGGGGCCGAACTCCTACGAGCAGTACTTC. It is translated as CASSLSGGPNSYEQYF. Full variable domain (rest looked up from reference TRBV5-8 and TRBJ2-7): EAGVTQSPTHLIKTRGQQATLRCSPISGHTSVYWYQQALGLGLQFLLWYDEGEERNRGNFPPRFSGRQFPNYSSELNVNALELEDSALYLCASSLSGGPNSYEQYFGPGTRLTVT.

This rearrangement joins TRBV5-6 to TRBJ2-5, with a weak D call TRBD1 (6 bases). The CDR3 length is 14 residues. V dropped 2 bases and J dropped 4 bases, with 12 bases sitting between them. Germline V lookup: CDR1 SGHDT, CDR2 YYEEEE. CDR3 DNA sequence: TGTGCCAGCAGCTTACCAGGGGAACCAGAGACCCAGTACTTC. Protein sequence: CASSLPGEPETQYF.

The chain carries TRBV29-1 and TRBJ1-2, with D unclear. V was pared by 3 bases and J by 6 bases, with 17 bases between. The CDR3 spans 14 residues. Germline loops: CDR1 SQVTM, CDR2 ANQGSEA. CDR3 amino acids: CSVDDGVALDGYTF. For the CDR3, the DNA is TGCAGCGTTGATGACGGAGTGGCTCTGGATGGCTACACCTTC.

The chain is built from TRBV24-1 and TRBJ2-6, with D maybe TRBD2 (6 bases). V was clipped by 3 bases and J by 3 bases, with 14 bases between them. CDR1 is KGHDR and CDR2 is SFDVKD in the germline V gene. The CDR3 spans 17 residues. The DNA of the CDR3 is TGTGCCACCAGTGATCCCCTCGGAGGGCGTGGGGCCAACGTCCTGACTTTC. It codes for CATSDPLGGRGANVLTF.

V and J are TRBV4-2 and TRBJ1-2; perhaps TRBD1 as D (5 bases). Germline V gene data show CDR1 as LGHNA and CDR2 as YNFKEQ. Trimming left V 0 bases short and J 4 bases short, with 12 bases between. The CDR3 totals 15 residues. The CDR3 nucleotides are TGTGCCAGCAGCCAAGAAGACAGCTCTTCCTATGGCTACACCTTC. It is translated as CASSQEDSSSYGYTF.

The chain has TRBV2 and TRBJ1-1; D not resolved. There are 13 residues in the CDR3. With 6 bases removed from V and 2 bases from J, the gap between germline ends came to 10 bases. Germline CDR1 SNHLY, CDR2 FYNNEI. Written as DNA, the CDR3 is TGTGCCAGCAGGTCGGAGGTTAACACTGAAGCTTTCTTT. It translates to CASRSEVNTEAFF.

This clone was seen more than once but under ten times. The chain combines TRBV7-8 with TRBJ1-1, with D possibly being TRBD1 (6 bases). The V gene lost 1 base and the J gene lost 3 bases, with 24 bases spanning the gap. Germline loops: CDR1 SGHVS, CDR2 FQNEAQ. The CDR3 is 19 amino acids. The CDR3 here is CASSLELSGFGGDDTEAFF. DNA for the CDR3: TGTGCCAGCAGCTTAGAGCTTTCTGGTTTTGGGGGCGATGACACTGAAGCTTTCTTT.

The chain has TRBV5-4 and TRBJ2-3, with D hard to call. This CDR3 comprises 15 residues. Germline V gene data show CDR1 as SGHNT and CDR2 as YYREEE (reference sequence). Between the trimmed V and J ends, which lost 1 base and 4 bases, there was a span of 13 bases. CDR3 sequence: CASSLSLSGADTQYF. CDR3 sequence (DNA): TGTGCCAGCAGCTTGTCCCTTTCGGGTGCAGATACGCAGTATTTT.

The chain combines TRBV2 with TRBJ1-6, with D tentatively TRBD1 (5 bases). V lost 4 bases to trimming and J lost 10 bases, with 11 bases between them. Germline loops: CDR1 SNHLY, CDR2 FYNNEI. This CDR3 has 13 residues. This CDR3 is CASSGQGSSPLHF. The CDR3 bases are TGTGCCAGCAGTGGGCAGGGTTCCTCACCCCTCCACTTT.

The genes are TRBV6-5 and TRBJ2-7; 7 bases line up with TRBD1. With 6 bases clipped from V and 5 bases from J, the junction kept 13 bases outside the gene matches. CDR1 MNHEY and CDR2 SVGAGI come from the germline V gene. The CDR3 is 15 amino acids. The CDR3 bases are TGTGCCAGCAGGGGCGCTAGGCCAGGGGGTGACGAGCAGTACTTC. As protein: CASRGARPGGDEQYF.

The rearrangement joins TRBV7-9 to TRBJ2-2; 8 bases fit TRBD2. Looked up from germline, CDR1 is SEHNR and CDR2 is FQNEAQ (reference sequence). The V segment lost 5 bases and the J segment 4 bases; nucleotides outside the gene matches: 6. The CDR3 length is 15 residues. CDR3 sequence (DNA): TGTGCCAGCAGCCCCCCTCTAGCGGGCACCGGGGAGCTGTTTTTT. This sequence encodes CASSPPLAGTGELFF.

The rearrangement links TRBV24-1 to TRBJ2-2; perhaps TRBD2 as D (5 bases). Germline CDR1 and CDR2: KGHDR and SFDVKD. V gave up 2 bases and J gave up 5 bases, with 11 bases separating them. There are 15 residues in the CDR3. CDR3 sequence reads: CATSDSPDLTGELFF. The CDR3 DNA reads TGTGCCACCAGTGATTCCCCGGACTTGACCGGGGAGCTGTTTTTT.

The J gene is TRBJ2-7, the V gene TRBV4-1; the match to TRBD1 covers 7 bases. The CDR3 runs 13 residues. Losses at the gene ends were 4 bases for V and 4 bases for J; bases not matched to a gene: 4. The germline V gene encodes CDR1 MGHRA and CDR2 YSYEKL. CDR3 protein: CASSRDRDYEQYF. The CDR3 DNA sequence: TGCGCCAGCAGCCGGGACAGAGATTACGAGCAGTACTTC.

This chain links TRBV5-6 with TRBJ1-1; the match to TRBD1 covers 9 bases. In germline, CDR1 is SGHDT, CDR2 YYEEEE. J was trimmed by 1 base and V by 4 bases; bases with no gene match: 14. The CDR3 is made up of 18 amino acids. The CDR3 spells CASSDLPGTGYWNTEAFF. CDR3 DNA: TGTGCCAGCAGCGATCTCCCCGGGACAGGGTACTGGAACACTGAAGCTTTCTTT.

This chain links TRBV6-4 with TRBJ1-4; D unclear. The germline V gene has CDR1 MRHNA and CDR2 SNTAGT. Trimming removed 5 bases from V and 4 bases from J, with 14 bases in between. The CDR3 loop spans 15 amino acids. The DNA of the CDR3 is TGTGCCAGCAGTTTGAACGGGCGGGGTAATGAAAAACTGTTTTTT. This sequence encodes CASSLNGRGNEKLFF.

CDR3 nucleotide sequence: TGTGCCAGCTCACCAGGTCCTCCGGGACAGGGTTTCGAGCAGTACTTC. This translates into CASSPGPPGQGFEQYF. The genes are TRBV18 and TRBJ2-7, with 9 bases that match TRBD1. Germline loops: CDR1 KGHSH, CDR2 LQKENI. Trimming removed 2 bases from V and 6 bases from J; junction bases left unmatched: 11. The CDR3 has 16 residues. Filled out from reference TRBV18 and TRBJ2-7, the complete variable domain reads NAGVMQNPRHLVRRRGQEARLRCSPMKGHSHVYWYRQLPEEGLKFMVYLQKENIIDESGMPKERFSAEFPKEGPSILRIQQVVRGDSAAYFCASSPGPPGQGFEQYFGPGTRLTVT.

The chain uses TRBV6-5 and TRBJ2-7, with 10 bases identical to TRBD1. Germline CDR1 MNHEY, CDR2 SVGAGI. This CDR3 region has 15 residues. The ends lost 0 bases at V and 6 bases at J; junction bases unmatched: 5. CDR3 protein: CASSYSGTGVGEQYF. DNA for the CDR3: TGTGCCAGCAGTTACTCGGGGACAGGGGTAGGCGAGCAGTACTTC.

This chain links TRBV10-1 with TRBJ2-3, with TRBD2 identical over 8 bases. There are 16 residues in the CDR3. CDR1 and CDR2 (germline): WNHNN, SYGVQD (reference sequence). Unmatched junction bases numbered 5, after V lost 2 bases and J lost 1 base. CDR3 region: CASSEGLAARTDTQYF. CDR3 sequence (DNA): TGCGCCAGCAGTGAGGGACTAGCCGCCCGCACAGATACGCAGTATTTT.

The rearrangement uses TRBV19 and TRBJ1-6, with 7 bases matching TRBD1. The J segment lost 2 bases and the V segment lost 7 bases, leaving 14 bases of the junction unmatched. The CDR3 runs to 18 residues. Germline CDR1 is LNHDA and CDR2 is SQIVND (reference sequence). For the CDR3, the DNA is TGTGCCAGTAACCAATTCCTCGACAGGGACACCTATAATTCACCCCTCCACTTT. As protein: CASNQFLDRDTYNSPLHF.

Worth noting for this clone: One junction end disagrees with the germline gene, perhaps due to a read error. The gene calls are TRBV7-7 and TRBJ2-2, with 10 bases aligning to TRBD2. This CDR3 spans 16 amino acids. The V gene's germline CDR1 is SSHAT and CDR2 FNYEAQ (reference sequence). This CDR3 reads CASSPGLAANTGELFF. The CDR3 coding sequence is TGTGCTAGCAGCCCCGGACTAGCGGCGAACACCGGGGAGCTGTTTTTT.

This chain uses TRBV27 with TRBJ2-1, with D uncertain. The ends were cut back, 2 bases at V and 6 bases at J, with 8 bases in the middle. Germline V CDR1 and CDR2: MNHEY, SMNVEV (reference sequence). CDR3 length: 13 amino acids. The CDR3 nucleotides are TGTGCCAGCAGTTTAGGGCTGCTCAATGAGCAGTTCTTC. It specifies CASSLGLLNEQFF.

This sequence joins TRBV5-1 and TRBJ1-1; 8 nucleotides align to TRBD1. V trimming: 5 bases; J trimming: 7 bases; junction bases outside the gene matches: 4. The length of the CDR3 is 12 residues. Germline V gene data show CDR1 as SGHRS and CDR2 as YFSETQ. The CDR3 nucleotides are TGCGCCAGCAGGACAGGGGTTGATGAAGCTTTCTTT. Protein sequence: CASRTGVDEAFF. Combining the CDR3 with reference TRBV5-1 and TRBJ1-1 gives the whole variable domain KAGVTQTPRYLIKTRGQQVTLSCSPISGHRSVSWYQQTPGQGLQFLFEYFSETQRNKGNFPGRFSGRQFSNSRSEMNVSTLELGDSALYLCASRTGVDEAFFGQGTRLTVV.